This T cell receptor beta chain was retrieved from a study of control samples from healthy donors and cancer patients. Libraries were prepared by immunoSEQ multiplex PCR; TCRdb keeps only in-frame clonotypes and omits some of them. Here the sample spans some 110,000 clones, roughly four fifths being singletons. Trimming stripped 8 bases from V and 5 bases from J, with 9 bases between. The CDR3 contains 11 residues. This clonotype originated in a woman aged 45 to 65 in good health. The sample comprised blood. The chain recombines TRBV12-3 or TRBV12-4 with TRBJ2-5, with D perhaps assigned TRBD1 or TRBD2 (5 bases each). The CDR3 loop is CASGGGETQYF. The CDR3 bases are TGTGCCAGCGGGGGTGGTGAGACCCAGTACTTC.